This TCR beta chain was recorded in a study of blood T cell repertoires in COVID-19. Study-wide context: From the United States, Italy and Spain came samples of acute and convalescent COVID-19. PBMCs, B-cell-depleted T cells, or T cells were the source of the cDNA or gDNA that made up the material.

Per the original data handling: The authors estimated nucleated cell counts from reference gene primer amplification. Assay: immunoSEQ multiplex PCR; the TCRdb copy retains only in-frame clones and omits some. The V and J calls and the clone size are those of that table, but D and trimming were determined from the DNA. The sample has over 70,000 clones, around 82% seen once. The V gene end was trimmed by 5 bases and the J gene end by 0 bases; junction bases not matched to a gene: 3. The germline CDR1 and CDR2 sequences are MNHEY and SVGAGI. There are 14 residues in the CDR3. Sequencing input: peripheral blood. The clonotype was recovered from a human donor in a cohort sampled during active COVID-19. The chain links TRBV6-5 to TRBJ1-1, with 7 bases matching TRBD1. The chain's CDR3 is CASSTGQMNTEAFF. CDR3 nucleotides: TGTGCCAGCAGTACGGGACAGATGAACACTGAAGCTTTCTTT.